Given below is one TCR beta chain in context. The target of this receptor is not known. Per-base quality was not reported, and no clone a single base away is much larger than it. This entry comes from a study of cytomegalovirus exposure and HLA in healthy donors (dated 2017 in TCRdb). Broadly, across the study: An earlier analysis of a few hundred of the donors reported approximately 260 Gb of sequence data and 95 million to 130 million unique TCR beta sequences obtained from 150 million to 200 million T cells. An early release that covered 500 to 800 HLA-typed donors contained approximately 290 gigabases of sequencing data and tens of millions of unique TCR sequences. The genetic ancestry cluster associated with self-reported Caucasian donors included about 84% of the 398 genotyped donors. The study was designed to test whether signatures of past pathogen exposure could be identified by cataloging public T cell receptors. The study used immunosequencing to profile the T cell repertoires of approximately 690 subjects and linked those repertoires to cytomegalovirus serostatus. In addition to the first cohort of 500 to 850 subjects, a separate validation cohort of around 110 different subjects was used. High-throughput TCR immunosequencing, statistical association of individual TCRs with disease status, and machine learning were combined to predict cytomegalovirus infection status. A later analysis re-analyzed previously published TCR beta repertoires from roughly 690 donors and added high-resolution HLA genotyping to study TCR occurrence patterns. In the later analysis, no new phenotypic data were used to find candidate immune exposures; instead, reliance was placed on TCR beta sequences and their occurrence across donors. To decide whether each TCR beta V gene segment behaved as functional or pseudogenic, an earlier analysis of approximately 600 of the donors relied on high-throughput TCR beta sequencing. Donor age, sex, ethnicity and CMV serostatus were compiled alongside the repertoire data. In a later genetic analysis, genome-wide SNP genotypes for about 55% of the roughly 700 donors were used, and that subset was treated as a discovery cohort. All discovery cohort repertoires had been generated on a single sequencing platform. Both class I and class II loci were covered by HLA typing, at four-digit resolution. Typing coverage differed by locus: A, B, C, DRB1 and DQB1 were typed in about 620-640 donors, DQA1 in roughly 510, DPA1 in roughly 590, and DPB1 in around 490. About five DR-DQ haplotypes were handled as single units for association and clustering, since linkage in the cohort was strong. Among roughly 370 genotyped donors of the cohort, an average of roughly 240,000 unique TCR beta nucleotide sequences were sequenced per donor, roughly 18% of them non-productive. On the study overall, not on this receptor specifically: Because HLA typing was unavailable for some donors at each locus, only the typed subset was used in association tests. Most TCR sequences were seen in very few donors, while some public TCRs were found in many individuals. It was suggested by the authors that the approach could potentially be generalized to other disease states and immunological phenotypes. Correlated functional status among segregating V segments might be attributable to linkage disequilibrium, but an unknown experimental factor could not be ruled out. The study listed 164 TCR beta chains as associated with cytomegalovirus. The presence/absence analyses assumed that sequencing depth was roughly uniform across donors, and that assumption may not be true. Cytomegalovirus status was reported to be diagnosed by the classifier with high specificity and sensitivity in both the original and validation cohorts. A later analysis reported that several top co-occurrence clusters appeared linked to parvovirus B19, influenza, CMV and Epstein-Barr virus. In an earlier analysis of approximately 590 of the donors, most TCR beta V segments appeared in productive rearrangements about 87% or about 30% of the time, broadly matching IMGT annotations. In a later genetic analysis, a missense DCLRE1C variant was associated with V-gene and J-gene trimming of TCR beta chains, and the association was replicated in an independent cohort. A later analysis found that most CMV-associated TCR beta chains appeared HLA-restricted, with HLA associations seemingly driven largely by CMV exposure. In vitro tests confirmed that three of the cytomegalovirus-associated TCR beta chains recognize cytomegalovirus antigens. A further reported finding was that TCR beta sequences accurately predicted the HLA-A and HLA-B alleles for most subjects in the first cohort. When HLA alleles, especially DR and DQ, strongly co-occurred, attributing TCR associations to individual alleles was difficult. A later analysis found that HLA-associated TCR beta chains were more clonally expanded and had lower generation probabilities than equally common non-associated chains. This cohort had only TCR beta chains sequenced, and the lack of alpha or paired-chain data limited which features could be detected. Because counts were too low, some 16 rarely observed V segments, including chromosome 9 orphons, were excluded from the earlier analysis of 587 of the donors. Because the 87-base-pair reads could not distinguish some IMGT-functional V segments, including TRBV6-2 and TRBV6-3, those segments were excluded. According to a later genetic analysis, donors in an Asian-associated ancestry cluster had fewer N-insertions in productive TCRs than the approximately 690-donor mean. Specific HLA alleles were associated with over 15,000 TCR beta sequences at a false discovery rate of 0.05 in a later analysis. In a later analysis, TCR association rates were found to vary across HLA loci, with the most associated TCRs seen for DRB1 alleles and the fewest for HLA-C alleles. The only immune exposure information available for the cohort was CMV serostatus. A cluster of highly shared sequence variants was judged likely to represent a technical artifact of the sequencing pipeline.

Receptors were amplified or captured by the immunoSEQ multiplex PCR assay. A mixture of 60 forward primers for TCR Vbeta segments and 13 reverse primers for TCR Jbeta segments was used in the multiplex PCR. The CDR3 region of rearranged TCR beta genes was amplified from genomic DNA with a multiplex PCR assay. Amplified TCR beta libraries were sequenced as 87-base-pair reads on the Illumina HiSeq System. In the original analysis: Across the 700 or so repertoires, a later analysis counted some 80 million unique TCR beta chains, roughly 11 million of which were shared by at least two donors. A nearest-neighbor algorithm error-corrected the raw reads and collapsed the reads into unique sequences, merging closely related sequences to remove PCR and sequencing errors. CDR3 sequences were aligned to IMGT reference sequences to assign V, D and J gene segments. For a sequence to be retained, a match of at least six nucleotides was required to both a V gene segment and a J gene segment. Rearrangements were called productive when the CDR3 lacked stop codons and stayed in frame with V and J; all others were non-productive. Following IMGT convention, CDR3 was defined as the stretch from the second conserved V-encoded cysteine to the conserved J-encoded phenylalanine. Sequences without an unambiguous match to a single V gene segment were excluded from the earlier analysis of approximately 560 of the donors. In an earlier analysis of a few hundred of the donors, V segments were called functional above 56.7% productive rearrangements and were called segregating when the between-donor standard deviation exceeded 5%. To diagnose cytomegalovirus status from the catalog of TCR beta chain sequences, a statistical classification framework was built. V and J gene assignment, in a later analysis, came from comparing TCR nucleotide sequences with IMGT/GENE-DB human TR gene sequences. In a later analysis, CDR3 sequences and most-parsimonious VDJ recombination scenarios were assigned using the TCRdist pipeline. In a later analysis, each TCR beta chain was defined by its CDR3 amino acid sequence together with its V-gene family, and reads lacking a unique V-gene family were excluded. In a later analysis, several hundred highly shared, low-generation-probability nucleotide sequences were removed to address suspected cross-contamination and a sequencing artifact. A later analysis calculated a clonal expansion index for each public chain from normalized within-repertoire ranks of inferred template counts. Generation probabilities in a later analysis came from a VDJ recombination model fitted to out-of-frame rearrangements, and those results were checked against IGoR. A later analysis scored TCR-TCR, TCR-HLA and TCR-CMV co-occurrence with hypergeometric tests, applying a repertoire-size bias correction to TCR pairs. In a later analysis, false discovery rates were estimated by permuting HLA or CMV assignments 20 times. In a later analysis, co-occurring TCRs were grouped using DBSCAN, and TCRdist sequence similarity was added for clustering within HLA-allele-positive subsets. Repertoires with fewer than 30,000 or more than 120,000 public chains, plus five repertoires with anomalous nucleotide sharing, were excluded from co-occurrence clustering. Here the immuneACCESS table is served through TCRdb, limited to in-frame sequences with V and J called. Missing clones are a known gap in these copies; in checked studies unresolved V genes cover under half, and the rest lacks a known reason. The D gene and trimming were derived from the DNA, and the V and J assignments and clone size from that table. This sample holds tens of thousands of clones; approximately 86% were observed only once. The ten largest account for approximately 10% of the sample.

In total, 600 or so healthy bone marrow donors made up the cohort. At the time of sampling, all cohort members were nominally healthy, though unrecorded immune exposures were likely present. The donor was CMV seropositive and belonged to the group of more than 250 seropositive cohort members. A peripheral blood sample was collected from each donor, and TCR beta sequencing was performed on peripheral blood mononuclear cells. The Qiagen DNeasy Blood Extraction Kit was used to extract genomic DNA from the blood cell samples. The germline ends are 18 bases apart after V is trimmed by 5 bases and J by 5 bases. Looking up the germline V gene (reference sequence) yields CDR1 SEHNR and CDR2 FQNEAQ. Counted from cysteine to phenylalanine, this CDR3 has 16 amino acids. Only the CDR3 DNA stays, 48 bases, in frame from base 1.

The TCR originated in a man younger than 40 in good health and CMV-seropositive. Sequencing was performed on PBMCs. In this chain, TRBV7-9 is recombined with TRBJ1-4, with a tentative D gene TRBD1 over 5 matching bases. The DNA reads as follows: TGTGCCAGCAGCGGCTTAGTAGTCGCAGGGAATGAAAAACTGTTTTTT. Its translation is CASSGLVVAGNEKLFF. Joined to the reference TRBV7-9 and TRBJ1-4 proteins, this CDR3 gives the full variable domain: DTGVSQNPRHKITKRGQNVTFRCDPISEHNRLYWYRQTLGQGPEFLTYFQNEAQLEKSRLLSDRFSAERPKGSFSTLEIQRTEQGDSAMYLCASSGLVVAGNEKLFFGSGTQLSVL.